One sample yielded the 21 T cell receptor beta chains listed below, sequenced in a study of blood T cell repertoires in COVID-19. The method was immunoSEQ multiplex PCR; TCRdb's version includes in-frame clones alone and lacks a portion of them. The sample shows around 15,000 clones, approximately 88% of them seen only once. Sequencing input: peripheral blood. Receptors originate from a human donor in a cohort sampled during active COVID-19.

Here the CDR3 DNA reads TGTGCCAGCAGCGGACGGACAGGCGCGGTATGGCAGCCCCAGCATTTT. Its protein is CASSGRTGAVWQPQHF. The gene calls are TRBV7-3 and TRBJ1-5, with 7 bases that match TRBD1. Germline V gene lookup returns CDR1 SGHTA and CDR2 FQGTGA. Losses at the gene ends were 5 bases for V and 7 bases for J; bases not matched to a gene: 14. The CDR3 loop spans 16 amino acids.

This sequence joins TRBV12-3 or TRBV12-4 and TRBJ2-2, with D perhaps TRBD1 (6 bases). The CDR3 loop spans 13 amino acids. V lost 3 bases and J lost 6, with 8 bases in between. The CDR3 DNA sequence: TGTGCCAGCAGTTTTGCAGGGGCCGGGGAGCTGTTTTTT. Its protein product is CASSFAGAGELFF.

This clone is a singleton in its sample. The genes are TRBV12-3 or TRBV12-4 and TRBJ2-1, with a weak D call TRBD1 (6 bases). The V and J ends lost 5 bases and 9 bases respectively, with 8 bases between them. This CDR3 comprises 11 residues. For the CDR3, the DNA is TGTGCCAGCAGTACAGGGTCTGAGCAGTTCTTC. Protein product: CASSTGSEQFF.

This clone came up once. The rearrangement uses TRBV28 and TRBJ1-1, with 7 bases that match TRBD1. Trimming at V came to 4 bases and at J to 1 base, leaving 3 bases not matched to a gene. The CDR3 spans 14 residues. Germline CDR1 and CDR2: MDHEN and SYDVKM. CDR3 in DNA: TGTGCCAGCAGTTCGCGGACAGGGAACACTGAAGCTTTCTTT. It is translated as CASSSRTGNTEAFF.

The chain combines TRBV28 with TRBJ2-1, with 9 bases aligning to TRBD2. Germline CDR1 and CDR2: MDHEN and SYDVKM. CDR3 length: 16 residues. V gave up 2 bases and J gave up 2 bases; unmatched junction bases: 4. CDR3 nucleotide sequence: TGTGCCAGCAGTTTAAGACTAGCGGAGCCCTACAATGAGCAGTTCTTC. Its protein is CASSLRLAEPYNEQFF.

This chain links TRBV28 with TRBJ2-5; weak D call: TRBD1 (5 bases). Trimming removed 3 bases at V and 5 bases at J, with 28 bases between. Per the germline V gene, CDR1 is MDHEN and CDR2 is SYDVKM. This CDR3 spans 19 amino acids. The CDR3, as DNA: TGTGCCAGCAGTTTGAGGCGCGGTAGGGGAAGGGAAGGCAAGGAGACCCAGTACTTC. Amino acids: CASSLRRGRGREGKETQYF. The whole variable domain, remainder taken from reference TRBV28 and TRBJ2-5, is DVKVTQSSRYLVKRTGEKVFLECVQDMDHENMFWYRQDPGLGLRLIYFSYDVKMKEKGDIPEGYSVSREKKERFSLILESASTNQTSMYLCASSLRRGRGREGKETQYFGPGTRLLVL.

The chain recombines TRBV7-2 with TRBJ1-3; TRBD1 aligns across 8 bases. The germline CDR1 and CDR2 sequences are SGHTA and FQGNSA. Trimming removed 5 bases from V and 4 bases from J; junction bases left unmatched: 4. CDR3 size: 14 residues. CDR3 bases: TGTGCCAGCAGCCAAACAGGGGGAGGAAACACCATATATTTT. Translated: CASSQTGGGNTIYF.

The V call is TRBV12-5, the J call TRBJ1-5, with 10 bases identical to TRBD1. This CDR3 is built from 15 residues. Germline V lookup: CDR1 LGHNT, CDR2 FRNRAP. With 4 bases clipped from V and 6 bases from J, the junction kept 6 bases outside the gene matches. CDR3 DNA sequence: TGTGCTAGTGGTTCGGGGACAGGGGTAATTCAGCCCCAGCATTTT. The encoded protein is CASGSGTGVIQPQHF.

The V and J genes are TRBV11-2 and TRBJ2-7; D possibly corresponds to TRBD1 (6 bases). The CDR3 covers 15 residues. CDR1 and CDR2 (germline): SGHAT, FQNNGV. Trimming removed 3 bases from V and 6 bases from J, with 18 bases in between. For the CDR3, the DNA is TGTGCCAGCAGCTTCCTCCGGGACAAGTTTTTCGAGCAGTACTTC. Amino acid sequence: CASSFLRDKFFEQYF.

The rearrangement links TRBV29-1 to TRBJ2-5; the match to TRBD1 covers 8 bases. The V gene's germline CDR1 is SQVTM and CDR2 ANQGSEA. Trimming took 4 bases from V and 5 from J; bases not matched to a gene: 9. This CDR3 region has 14 residues. The CDR3 sequence is CSVGSTGDGETQYF. CDR3 bases: TGCAGCGTTGGATCGACAGGGGACGGGGAGACCCAGTACTTC.

The chain employs TRBV2 and TRBJ1-4, with 7 bases that match TRBD1. Germline lookup yields CDR1 SNHLY and CDR2 FYNNEI. The CDR3 is made up of 14 amino acids. Unmatched junction bases numbered 4, after V lost 6 bases and J lost 3 bases. CDR3 nucleotides: TGTGCCAGCAGGAAGGACAGGCCTAATGAAAAACTGTTTTTT. Translated, it gives CASRKDRPNEKLFF.

This chain links TRBV5-8 with TRBJ2-2; the D gene is possibly TRBD2 (6 bases). V was pared by 3 bases and J by 2 bases, with 17 bases between. Per the germline V gene, CDR1 is SGHTS and CDR2 is YDEGEE. This CDR3 is built from 17 residues. CDR3 sequence: CASSWRPGVANTGELFF. The CDR3 nucleotides read TGTGCCAGCAGCTGGAGGCCGGGGGTAGCAAACACCGGGGAGCTGTTTTTT.

The gene calls are TRBV2 and TRBJ1-4; TRBD1 agrees at 9 bases. Per germline, CDR1 SNHLY and CDR2 FYNNEI. The junction had 6 bases not matched to a gene; V was cut back by 6 bases and J by 7 bases. The CDR3 loop spans 14 amino acids. CDR3 sequence (DNA): TGTGCCAGCAGCGAACGGACAGGGGTTGAAAAACTGTTTTTT. Encoded protein: CASSERTGVEKLFF.

The chain employs TRBV5-5 and TRBJ2-3, with 16 bases lining up with TRBD2. The V gene end was trimmed by 3 bases and the J gene end by 4 bases; junction bases not matched to a gene: 5. Per the germline V gene, CDR1 is SGHKS and CDR2 is YYEKEE (reference sequence). CDR3 length equals 17 residues. DNA of the CDR3: TGTGCCAGCAGCTGGGGGACTAGCGGGAGGGCTGCAGATACGCAGTATTTT. Amino acid sequence: CASSWGTSGRAADTQYF. Full variable domain (missing parts from reference TRBV5-5 and TRBJ2-3): DAGVTQSPTHLIKTRGQQVTLRCSPISGHKSVSWYQQVLGQGPQFIFQYYEKEERGRGNFPDRFSARQFPNYSSELNVNALLLGDSALYLCASSWGTSGRAADTQYFGPGTRLTVL.

The gene calls are TRBV7-9 and TRBJ2-3; possible D gene TRBD2, 6 bases. The CDR3 covers 15 residues. From germline, CDR1 is SEHNR and CDR2 FQNEAQ (reference sequence). Deletions cut 5 bases from V and 5 bases from J, with 17 bases between. The CDR3 bases are TGTGCCAGCAGCCCCCTTGCGGGATTGGGAGATACGCAGTATTTT. It translates to CASSPLAGLGDTQYF.

The chain carries TRBV19 and TRBJ2-6, with D possibly being TRBD2 (5 bases). This CDR3 is 16 amino acids long. Germline loops: CDR1 LNHDA, CDR2 SQIVND (reference sequence). V was clipped by 2 bases and J by 1 base, with 9 bases between them. The CDR3 nucleotides read TGTGCCAGTAGTATACCACCGGGGTCTGGGGCCAACGTCCTGACTTTC. Translated, it gives CASSIPPGSGANVLTF. Full variable domain (remainder filled in from reference TRBV19 and TRBJ2-6): DGGITQSPKYLFRKEGQNVTLSCEQNLNHDAMYWYRQDPGQGLRLIYYSQIVNDFQKGDIAEGYSVSREKKESFPLTVTSAQKNPTAFYLCASSIPPGSGANVLTFGAGSRLTVL.

The chain employs TRBV10-1 and TRBJ2-7; perhaps TRBD1 as D (5 bases). Germline CDR1 is WNHNN and CDR2 is SYGVQD (reference sequence). V gave up 3 bases and J gave up 5 bases, with 11 bases separating them. The CDR3 consists of 13 residues. Written as DNA, the CDR3 is TGCGCCAGCAGTGAAAGGGGCGTCGACGAGCAGTACTTC. This codes for CASSERGVDEQYF.

The J gene is TRBJ2-7, the V gene TRBV7-2; 9 bases are a match to TRBD2. CDR1 is SGHTA and CDR2 is FQGNSA in the germline V gene. This CDR3 region has 16 residues. The J segment lost 3 bases and the V segment lost 1 base, leaving 7 bases of the junction unmatched. The CDR3 spells CASSLGGGRALYEQYF. The CDR3 coding sequence is TGTGCCAGCAGCTTAGGCGGCGGGAGGGCTCTCTACGAGCAGTACTTC. Variable domain in full (rest from reference TRBV7-2 and TRBJ2-7): GAGVSQSPSNKVTEKGKDVELRCDPISGHTALYWYRQSLGQGLEFLIYFQGNSAPDKSGLPSDRFSAERTGGSVSTLTIQRTQQEDSAVYLCASSLGGGRALYEQYFGPGTRLTVT.

The rearrangement joins TRBV10-2 to TRBJ2-7; 7 bases are shared with TRBD2. The CDR3 contains 16 residues. The germline V gene has CDR1 WSHSY and CDR2 SAAADI. With V trimmed by 4 bases and J by 0 bases, 9 bases remained unmatched. CDR3 in amino acids: CASSALLAVNSYEQYF. CDR3 sequence (DNA): TGCGCCAGCAGTGCCCTTCTAGCGGTAAACTCCTACGAGCAGTACTTC.

The chain combines TRBV20-1 with TRBJ2-3; 7 nucleotides line up with TRBD2. V gave up 3 bases and J gave up 6 bases; unmatched junction bases: 3. CDR1 is DFQATT and CDR2 is SNEGSKA in the germline V gene (reference sequence). The CDR3 spans 12 residues. The CDR3, as DNA: TGCAGTGCTAGTGACGGGAGGGATACGCAGTATTTT. Its translation is CSASDGRDTQYF.

The CDR3 spells CASGSGQQQETQYF. In DNA, the CDR3 is TGCGCCAGCGGTTCAGGACAGCAACAAGAGACCCAGTACTTC. This sequence joins TRBV5-1 and TRBJ2-5; the D gene is possibly TRBD1 (6 bases). The CDR3 is made up of 14 amino acids. Germline-derived CDR1 and CDR2 are SGHRS and YFSETQ. Between the trimmed V and J ends, which lost 7 bases and 2 bases, there was a span of 15 bases. Full variable domain (rest looked up from reference TRBV5-1 and TRBJ2-5): KAGVTQTPRYLIKTRGQQVTLSCSPISGHRSVSWYQQTPGQGLQFLFEYFSETQRNKGNFPGRFSGRQFSNSRSEMNVSTLELGDSALYLCASGSGQQQETQYFGPGTRLLVL.